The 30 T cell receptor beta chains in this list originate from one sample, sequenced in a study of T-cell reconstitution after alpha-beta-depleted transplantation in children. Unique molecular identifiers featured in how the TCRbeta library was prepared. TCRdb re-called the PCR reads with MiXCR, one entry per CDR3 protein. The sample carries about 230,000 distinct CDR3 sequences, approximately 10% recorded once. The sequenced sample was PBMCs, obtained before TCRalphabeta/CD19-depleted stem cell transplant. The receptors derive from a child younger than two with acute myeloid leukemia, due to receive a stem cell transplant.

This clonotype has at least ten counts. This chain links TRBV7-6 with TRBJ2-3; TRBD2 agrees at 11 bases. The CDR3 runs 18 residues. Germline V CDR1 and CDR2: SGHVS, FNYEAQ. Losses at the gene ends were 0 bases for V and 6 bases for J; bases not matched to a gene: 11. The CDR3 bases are TGTGCCAGCAGCTTAGCGCGGTCTAGCGGGAGGCCCCTGGATACGCAGTATTTT. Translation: CASSLARSSGRPLDTQYF.

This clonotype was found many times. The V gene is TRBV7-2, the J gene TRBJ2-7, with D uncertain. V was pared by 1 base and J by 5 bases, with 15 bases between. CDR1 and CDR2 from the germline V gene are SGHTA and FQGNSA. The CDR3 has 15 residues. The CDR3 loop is CASSLGRGRRDEQYF. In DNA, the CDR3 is TGTGCCAGCAGCTTAGGTCGCGGACGTCGGGACGAGCAGTACTTC. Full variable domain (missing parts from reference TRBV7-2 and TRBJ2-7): GAGVSQSPSNKVTEKGKDVELRCDPISGHTALYWYRQSLGQGLEFLIYFQGNSAPDKSGLPSDRFSAERTGGSVSTLTIQRTQQEDSAVYLCASSLGRGRRDEQYFGPGTRLTVT.

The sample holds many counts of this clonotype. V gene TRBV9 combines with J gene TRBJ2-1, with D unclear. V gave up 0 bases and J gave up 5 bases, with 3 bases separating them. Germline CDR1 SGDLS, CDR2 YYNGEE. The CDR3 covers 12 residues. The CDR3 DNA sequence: TGTGCCAGCAGCGTAGATGACAATGAGCAGTTCTTC. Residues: CASSVDDNEQFF. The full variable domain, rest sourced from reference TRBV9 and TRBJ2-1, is DSGVTQTPKHLITATGQRVTLRCSPRSGDLSVYWYQQSLDQGLQFLIQYYNGEERAKGNILERFSAQQFPDLHSELNLSSLELGDSALYFCASSVDDNEQFFGPGTRLTVL.

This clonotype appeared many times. The CDR3 here is CSARDPGPDTQYF. For the CDR3, the DNA is TGCAGTGCTAGAGATCCAGGGCCAGATACGCAGTATTTT. This chain joins TRBV20-1 and TRBJ2-3, with a tentative D call TRBD1 (5 bases). The germline V and J ends were trimmed by 0 bases and 4 bases, with 8 bases remaining between them. Germline-derived CDR1 and CDR2 are DFQATT and SNEGSKA (reference sequence). CDR3 length: 13 residues.

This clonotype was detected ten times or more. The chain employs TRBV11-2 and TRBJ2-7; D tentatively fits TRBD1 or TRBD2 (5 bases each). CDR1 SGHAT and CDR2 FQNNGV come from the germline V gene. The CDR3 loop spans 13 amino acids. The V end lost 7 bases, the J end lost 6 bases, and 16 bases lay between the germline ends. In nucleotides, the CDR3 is TGTGCCAGCAACCGGGCTCCAGGGAGCGAGCAGTACTTC. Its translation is CASNRAPGSEQYF. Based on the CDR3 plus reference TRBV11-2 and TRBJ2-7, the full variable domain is EAGVAQSPRYKIIEKRQSVAFWCNPISGHATLYWYQQILGQGPKLLIQFQNNGVVDDSQLPKDRFSAERLKGVDSTLKIQPAKLEDSAVYLCASNRAPGSEQYFGPGTRLTVT.

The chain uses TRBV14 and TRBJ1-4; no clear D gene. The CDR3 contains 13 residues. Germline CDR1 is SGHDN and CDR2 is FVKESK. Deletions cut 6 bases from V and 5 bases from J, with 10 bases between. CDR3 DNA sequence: TGTGCCAGCAGTTCACAGATCAATGAAAAACTGTTTTTT. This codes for CASSSQINEKLFF.

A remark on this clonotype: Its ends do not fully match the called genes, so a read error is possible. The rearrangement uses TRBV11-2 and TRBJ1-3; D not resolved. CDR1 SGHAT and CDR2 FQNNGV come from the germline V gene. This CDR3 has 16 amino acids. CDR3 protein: CASSQTMGSSGSTIYF. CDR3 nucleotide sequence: TGTGCCAGCAGCCAAACAATGGGGAGCTCTGGAAGCACCATATATTTT. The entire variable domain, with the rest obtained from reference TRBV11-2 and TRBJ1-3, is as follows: EAGVAQSPRYKIIEKRQSVAFWCNPISGHATLYWYQQILGQGPKLLIQFQNNGVVDDSQLPKDRFSAERLKGVDSTLKIQPAKLEDSAVYLCASSQTMGSSGSTIYFGEGSWLTVV.

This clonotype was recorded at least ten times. CDR3 region: CSAGRNAGPGTDTQYF. The CDR3 DNA reads TGCAGTGCTGGCCGCAATGCCGGACCGGGGACAGATACGCAGTATTTT. The chain couples TRBV20-1 to TRBJ2-3; a possible D gene is TRBD2 (5 bases). Trimming took 5 bases from V and 3 from J, leaving 21 bases between them. Germline V CDR1 and CDR2: DFQATT, SNEGSKA (reference sequence). The CDR3 extends over 16 amino acids.

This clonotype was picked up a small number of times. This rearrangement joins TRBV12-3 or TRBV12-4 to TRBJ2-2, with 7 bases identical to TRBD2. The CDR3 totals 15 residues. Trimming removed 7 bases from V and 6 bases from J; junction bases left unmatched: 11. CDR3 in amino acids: CASIPGPSGAGELFF. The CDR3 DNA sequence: TGTGCCAGCATACCGGGACCAAGCGGGGCCGGGGAGCTGTTTTTT.

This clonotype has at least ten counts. The chain's CDR3 is CASSIGWGRATGELFF. For the CDR3, the DNA is TGTGCCAGCAGCATTGGATGGGGGAGGGCCACCGGGGAGCTGTTTTTT. The chain joins TRBV5-6 to TRBJ2-2; TRBD2 matches 7 bases. Trimming cost V 4 bases and J 4 bases; bases outside gene matches: 10. The CDR3 is 16 amino acids. The germline CDR1 and CDR2 sequences are SGHDT and YYEEEE. The full variable domain, rest sourced from reference TRBV5-6 and TRBJ2-2, is DAGVTQSPTHLIKTRGQQVTLRCSPKSGHDTVSWYQQALGQGPQFIFQYYEEEERQRGNFPDRFSGHQFPNYSSELNVNALLLGDSALYLCASSIGWGRATGELFFGEGSRLTVL.

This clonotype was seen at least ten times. DNA for the CDR3: TGTGCCAGCAGTTCTCCTCTAGCGGGGCACTACGAGCAGTACTTC. It translates to CASSSPLAGHYEQYF. This chain connects TRBV27 to TRBJ2-7; 9 nucleotides align to TRBD2. J was trimmed by 3 bases and V by 4 bases; bases with no gene match: 7. Germline assignment: CDR1 MNHEY and CDR2 SMNVEV (reference sequence). This CDR3 is built from 15 residues.

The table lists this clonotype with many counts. The DNA for the CDR3 is TGCGCCAGCAGGTCCACAGCCTCCTCCTACGAGCAGTACTTC. Protein sequence: CASRSTASSYEQYF. This chain links TRBV5-1 with TRBJ2-7; D unresolved. The CDR3 consists of 14 residues. CDR1 SGHRS and CDR2 YFSETQ come from the germline V gene. With 5 bases removed from V and 0 bases from J, the gap between germline ends came to 12 bases.

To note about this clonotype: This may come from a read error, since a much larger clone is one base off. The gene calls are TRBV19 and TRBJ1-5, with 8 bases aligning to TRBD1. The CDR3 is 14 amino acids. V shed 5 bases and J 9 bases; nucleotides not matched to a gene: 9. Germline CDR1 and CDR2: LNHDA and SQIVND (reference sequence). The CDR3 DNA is TGTGCCAGTAGTCGACAGGGGACTTATCGGCCCCAGCATTTT. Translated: CASSRQGTYRPQHF.

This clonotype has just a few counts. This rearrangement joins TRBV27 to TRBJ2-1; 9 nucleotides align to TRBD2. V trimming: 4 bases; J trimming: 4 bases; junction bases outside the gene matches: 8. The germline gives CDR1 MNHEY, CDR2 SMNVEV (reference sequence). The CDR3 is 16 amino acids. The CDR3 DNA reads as TGTGCCAGCAGTTACGTAGCGGGGGTCCCATACAATGAGCAGTTCTTC. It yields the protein CASSYVAGVPYNEQFF.

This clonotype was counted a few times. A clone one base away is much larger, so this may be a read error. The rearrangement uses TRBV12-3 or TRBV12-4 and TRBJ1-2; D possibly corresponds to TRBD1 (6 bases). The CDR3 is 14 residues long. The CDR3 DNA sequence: TGTGCCAGCAGTCCCGGGACATTGAACTATGGCGACACCTTC. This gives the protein CASSPGTLNYGDTF.

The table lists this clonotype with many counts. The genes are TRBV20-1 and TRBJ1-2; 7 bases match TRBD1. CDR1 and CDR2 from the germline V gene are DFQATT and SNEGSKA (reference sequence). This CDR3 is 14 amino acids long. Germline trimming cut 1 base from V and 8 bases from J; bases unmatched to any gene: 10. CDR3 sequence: CSARGEGASWGYTF. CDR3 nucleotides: TGCAGTGCTAGAGGGGAGGGGGCGAGTTGGGGCTACACCTTC.

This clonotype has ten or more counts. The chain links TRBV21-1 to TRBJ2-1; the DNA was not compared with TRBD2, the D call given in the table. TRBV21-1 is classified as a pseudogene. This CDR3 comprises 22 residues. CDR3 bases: TGTGCCAGCAGCAATTTTGGGGAGACAGTGGGGACTAGCGGATACTCCTACAATGAGCAGTTCTTC. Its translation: CASSNFGETVGTSGYSYNEQFF.

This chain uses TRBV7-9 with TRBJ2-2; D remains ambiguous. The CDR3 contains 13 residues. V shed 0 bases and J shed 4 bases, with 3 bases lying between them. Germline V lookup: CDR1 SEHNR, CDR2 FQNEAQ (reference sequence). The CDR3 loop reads CASSLALTGELFF. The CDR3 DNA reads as TGTGCCAGCAGCTTAGCTCTCACCGGGGAGCTGTTTTTT.

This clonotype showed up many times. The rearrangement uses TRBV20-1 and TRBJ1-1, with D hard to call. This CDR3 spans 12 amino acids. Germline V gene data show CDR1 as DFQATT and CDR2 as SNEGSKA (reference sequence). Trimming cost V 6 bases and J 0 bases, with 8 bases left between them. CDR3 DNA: TGCAGTGCGGGAGGTGTGAACACTGAAGCTTTCTTT. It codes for CSAGGVNTEAFF.

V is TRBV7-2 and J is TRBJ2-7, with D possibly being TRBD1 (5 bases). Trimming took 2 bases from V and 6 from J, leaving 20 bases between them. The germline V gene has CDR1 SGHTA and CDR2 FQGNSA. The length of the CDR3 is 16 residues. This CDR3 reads CASSLNPDRPSAEQYF. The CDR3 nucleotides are TGTGCCAGCAGCTTAAACCCCGACAGACCCTCTGCCGAGCAGTACTTC.

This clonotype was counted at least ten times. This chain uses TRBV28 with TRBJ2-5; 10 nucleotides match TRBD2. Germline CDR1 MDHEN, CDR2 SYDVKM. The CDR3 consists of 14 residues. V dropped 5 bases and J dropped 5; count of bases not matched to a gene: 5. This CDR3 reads CASSLAGARETQYF. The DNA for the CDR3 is TGTGCCAGCAGTCTAGCGGGAGCGCGGGAGACCCAGTACTTC.

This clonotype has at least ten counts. The CDR3 sequence: CASSPLQGSGRGNEQFF. For the CDR3, the DNA is TGTGCCAGCTCACCCTTACAGGGAAGCGGGAGAGGCAATGAGCAGTTCTTC. V is TRBV18 and J is TRBJ2-1; 8 bases match TRBD2. Germline CDR1 and CDR2: KGHSH and LQKENI. J lost 6 bases, V lost 3 bases, and 13 bases had no gene match. The CDR3 is made up of 17 amino acids.

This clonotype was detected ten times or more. CDR3 sequence: CSARAGGITGELFF. Here the CDR3 DNA reads TGCAGTGCTAGAGCGGGAGGGATCACCGGGGAGCTGTTTTTT. This sequence joins TRBV20-1 and TRBJ2-2; 8 bases match TRBD2. CDR3 length equals 14 residues. Unmatched junction bases numbered 2, after V lost 1 base and J lost 4 bases. Germline-derived CDR1 and CDR2 are DFQATT and SNEGSKA (reference sequence).

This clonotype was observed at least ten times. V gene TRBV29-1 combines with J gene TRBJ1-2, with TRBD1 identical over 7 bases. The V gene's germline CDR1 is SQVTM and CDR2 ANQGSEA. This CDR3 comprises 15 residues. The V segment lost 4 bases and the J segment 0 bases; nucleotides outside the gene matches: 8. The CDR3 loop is CSVGGRGTSNYGYTF. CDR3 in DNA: TGCAGCGTTGGGGGCAGGGGGACTTCTAACTATGGCTACACCTTC.

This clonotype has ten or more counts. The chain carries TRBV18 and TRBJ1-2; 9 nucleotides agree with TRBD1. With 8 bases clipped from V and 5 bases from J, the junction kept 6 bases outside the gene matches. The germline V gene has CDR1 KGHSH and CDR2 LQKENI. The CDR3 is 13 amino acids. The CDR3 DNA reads TGTGCCAGCCTAACAGGACAGGGGTATGGCTACACCTTC. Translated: CASLTGQGYGYTF.

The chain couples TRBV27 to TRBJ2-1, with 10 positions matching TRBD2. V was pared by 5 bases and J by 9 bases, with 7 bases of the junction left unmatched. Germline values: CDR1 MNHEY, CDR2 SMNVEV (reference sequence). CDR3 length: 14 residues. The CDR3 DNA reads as TGTGCCAGCAGTGCGAGCGGGAGGGCCGGTGAGCAGTTCTTC. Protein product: CASSASGRAGEQFF.

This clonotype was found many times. DNA for the CDR3: TGTGCCAGTAGACGGGGGCAGGGCAACACCGGGGAGCTGTTTTTT. Protein sequence: CASRRGQGNTGELFF. The chain uses TRBV19 and TRBJ2-2, with D perhaps given as TRBD1 or TRBD2 (6 bases each). V was shortened by 6 bases and J by 2 bases, with 13 bases between the two germline ends. CDR3 length: 15 amino acids. Germline V lookup: CDR1 LNHDA, CDR2 SQIVND (reference sequence).

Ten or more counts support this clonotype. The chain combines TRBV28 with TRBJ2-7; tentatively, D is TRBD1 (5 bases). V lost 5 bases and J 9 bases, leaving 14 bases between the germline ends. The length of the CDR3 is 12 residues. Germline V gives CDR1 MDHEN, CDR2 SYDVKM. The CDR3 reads CASSTPQTAQYF. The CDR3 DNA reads TGTGCCAGCAGTACACCACAGACAGCGCAGTACTTC.

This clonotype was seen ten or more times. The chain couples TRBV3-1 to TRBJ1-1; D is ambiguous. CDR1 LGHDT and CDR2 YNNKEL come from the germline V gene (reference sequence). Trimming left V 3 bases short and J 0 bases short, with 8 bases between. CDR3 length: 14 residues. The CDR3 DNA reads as TGTGCCAGCAGCCAGGGAGAATTGAACACTGAAGCTTTCTTT. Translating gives CASSQGELNTEAFF.

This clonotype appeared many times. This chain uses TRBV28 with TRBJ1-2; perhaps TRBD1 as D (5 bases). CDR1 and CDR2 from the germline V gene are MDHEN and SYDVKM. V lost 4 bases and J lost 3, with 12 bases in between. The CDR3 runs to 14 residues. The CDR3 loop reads CASSSSGLDYGYTF. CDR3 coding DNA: TGTGCCAGCAGTTCCTCGGGGCTCGACTATGGCTACACCTTC.